This T cell receptor beta chain was identified in a study of blood T cell repertoires in COVID-19. Measured with immunoSEQ multiplex PCR; TCRdb has only the in-frame clones, and not every one. The sample lists approximately 60,000 clones; approximately 85% were seen once. The sequence derives from a human donor in a cohort sampled during active COVID-19. Sample: peripheral blood.

CDR3 sequence: CASSFPETDEAFF. The CDR3, as DNA: TGTGCCAGCAGTTTTCCAGAGACAGATGAAGCTTTCTTT. The chain has TRBV6-2 or TRBV6-3 and TRBJ1-1; maybe TRBD1 (5 bases). The CDR3 has 13 residues. Trimming pared 4 bases from V and 7 bases from J, leaving 13 bases between. Germline V gives CDR1 MNHEY, CDR2 SVGEGT.